Listed here is a single TCR beta chain. The antigen remains undetermined. The CDR3 has 14 amino acids. V dropped 5 bases and J dropped 6 bases, with 14 bases sitting between them. Germline loops: CDR1 MNHNS, CDR2 SASEGT. These data are taken from a study of cytomegalovirus exposure and HLA in healthy donors. As for the study in general: Inside one of the first data releases sat around 85 million unique TCRs taken from HLA-typed donors. Overall study findings and caveats: When analyzed later, a missense DCLRE1C variant was found to be linked to TCR beta V- and J-gene trimming.

The PCR was carried out with 60 Vbeta primers and 13 Jbeta primers. The assay was immunoSEQ multiplex PCR, and TCRdb's table has in-frame clones only and misses some. This sample has approximately 220,000 clones; about 81% occur once, and the top ten carry roughly 6%. Sequencing input: PBMCs. The rearrangement joins TRBV6-1 to TRBJ2-1; a possible D gene is TRBD2 (5 bases). The receptor was derived from a man aged 40-55 years in good health and CMV-seropositive. The CDR3 here is CASSLVGAGNEQFF. The CDR3 coding sequence is TGTGCCAGCAGTTTAGTGGGTGCGGGCAATGAGCAGTTCTTC.